This T cell receptor (beta chain) originates from a study of shared clonotypes between healthy human individuals (dated by TCRdb to about 2020). Background on the whole study: A few men and two women, aged 18 to 49 years, made up the cohort. To estimate repertoire size and how much clonotype sharing occurs between individuals, the study deeply sequenced the blood TCR repertoires of five healthy adults. Leukapheresis yielded between about 0.85 and 10 billion PBMCs per donor. Libraries were prepared and TCR repertoires were sequenced by different laboratories using diverse techniques, in order to increase sequencing depth and limit assay-specific biases. Per donor, three plates each were used for CD4 naive and CD4 memory, two for CD8 naive, and one for CD8 memory.

The cysteine opens and the phenylalanine closes a CDR3 of 14 amino acids. Only the CDR3 portion is preserved as DNA: 42 bases, with reading frame beginning at the first base. The junction shows trimming of 4 bases on V and 8 bases on J, plus 17 bases between the germline ends. CDR1 is given as GTSNPN and CDR2 as SVGIG, both from the germline V gene (reference sequence). About this clone: What antigen it recognizes has not been identified. Per-base quality was not reported, and no clone a single base away is much larger than it.

Using the deep immunoSEQ assay, multiplex PCR amplified TCR CDR3 regions from genomic DNA. Genomic DNA extracted from each cell subset was distributed evenly over all wells of several immunoSEQ 96-well plates, and each plate served as one replicate. For sorted subsets, each replicate PCR was loaded with around 200 ng genomic DNA, equivalent to roughly 30,000 T cell genomes. The purified libraries were quantified using a Qubit 3.0 fluorometer, sized with a Bioanalyzer 2100, and then quantified again using the KAPA Library Quantification kit. Each immunoSEQ 96-well plate was sequenced on its own single-read 150-cycle Illumina NextSeq 550 flow cell. The original pipeline was this. Because the immunoSEQ output held only junctional sequences and lacked quality scores, the filtering could not match the filtering applied to full-length reads. To assign V/J genes and CDR3, sequences were annotated using PyIR, a Python wrapper for IgBLAST v1.9, with IMGT germline references. Any read was removed if the V/J assignment was weak (E-value above 1e-6), the CDR3 was missing, or the read contained stop codons, out-of-frame junctions, or ambiguous translated residues. V3J clonotypes were defined by identical inferred V gene, J gene, and CDR3 amino acid sequence. Percentage overlap between repertoires was computed as shared unique clonotypes divided by the size of the smaller repertoire. Repertoire richness was assessed with RTK rarefaction, the Chao1 estimator, and Recon v2.1 estimates of unobserved clonotypes. OLGA was used to compute generation probabilities for all TCRbeta clonotypes that the gDNA method yielded from a handful of donors. TCRdb obtained this table from immuneACCESS and retained in-frame rearrangements with V and J assigned. These tables miss some clones; where compared with another copy, unresolved V genes account for less than half of the shortfall, and the remainder is unexplained. The DNA gave D and trimming, while V, J and clone size come from that table. This sample lists about 1.5 million clones; over 95% were detected once. The ten top clones hold approximately 1.2% of the sample.

The paper as a whole reports these results and caveats: The small number of donors limited the genetic and exposure-history diversity represented. Naive subsets generally had larger estimated clonotype richness than memory subsets did. Sharing across several donors was observed for about 5% of naive CD4, about 3.2% of naive CD8, over 2% of memory CD4, and roughly 0.4% of memory CD8 clonotypes. Pairwise subsampling led to the expectation that sequencing depth would affect the degree of clonotype sharing among donors. Sampling was limited to blood, and TCR repertoires in tissue likely differ from TCR repertoires in blood. Incomplete sequencing was indicated by rarefaction of sorted-subset datasets, despite the large sequencing depth. Compared with non-shared clonotypes, clonotypes shared by all four sorted-subset donors had higher generation probabilities.

Donors were healthy HIV-negative adults with no recently reported acute infections or vaccinations. Every donor was a Caucasian adult living in Nashville, Tennessee, USA. Magnetic negative selection was used to enrich CD4+ T cells, after which naive cells were positively selected on CD45RA and the negative fraction became the memory subset. After blood collection by leukapheresis, PBMCs were isolated using Ficoll-Histopaque density gradient centrifugation and then cryopreserved in the vapor phase of liquid nitrogen. Analytical flow cytometry was used to check the purity and quantity of every magnetically sorted T cell population. Each sorted fraction had its genomic DNA isolated and then quantified by UV absorbance on a Nanodrop 2000c.

The sample consisted of naive CD4+ T cells sorted from blood. This sample's cell subset or site label indicates: CD45RA+ positively selected. The receptor was isolated from a man under 40 in good health. The chain was built from TRBV30 and TRBJ2-2; the D gene cannot be named for sure. The CDR3 protein sequence reads: CAWKRDMAKGELFF. In nucleotides, the sequence is TGTGCCTGGAAAAGGGATATGGCTAAAGGGGAGCTGTTTTTT.